This T cell receptor (beta chain) was identified in a study of response to subunit inactivated influenza vaccine. The study's findings and limits: With each seasonal influenza vaccination, the authors suggested, few new T cells are recruited.

The length of the CDR3 is 16 residues. Each CDR3 protein gets one entry after TCRdb re-called the RT-PCR reads with MiXCR. This sample has 150,000 to 200,000 distinct CDR3 sequences, with around 9% found just once. In the case of this clonotype: The target antigen is unknown.

V gene TRBV21-1 combines with J gene TRBJ2-3; the table's D call of TRBD1 was not tested on the DNA. TRBV21-1 is tagged as a pseudogene. This TCR was recovered from a man aged 45-60 years who received an inactivated influenza vaccine. The sample here was non-naive T cells sorted from PBMCs, taken on the day of vaccination. The CDR3 DNA is TGTGCCAGCAGCAAAGCGGGGGGCCGGCCCACAGATACGCAGTATTTT. Its translation: CASSKAGGRPTDTQYF.